The 21 T cell receptor beta chains reported below all come from one sample, sequenced in a study of blood T cell repertoires in COVID-19. Assay used: immunoSEQ multiplex PCR; TCRdb lists only in-frame clones, some missing. The table lists around 300,000 clones, more than 70% of them singletons, with approximately 2% in the top ten. Sequenced input: PBMCs or T cells enriched from blood (not recorded which). These receptors were obtained from a woman aged 55-69 years in a cohort exposed to, infected with or recovered from COVID-19 (not recorded which).

V is TRBV13 and J is TRBJ1-6; 8 bases match TRBD1. The ends lost 2 bases at V and 10 bases at J; junction bases unmatched: 10. Germline CDR1 and CDR2: PRHDT and FYEKMQ (reference sequence). This CDR3 has 16 residues. The chain's CDR3 is CASSLSYTGGRSPLHF. The CDR3 DNA follows: TGTGCCAGCAGCTTATCCTATACAGGGGGTCGATCACCCCTCCACTTT.

The rearrangement uses TRBV5-4 and TRBJ2-2; D perhaps matches TRBD1 (5 bases). Trimming took 0 bases from V and 4 from J, leaving 13 bases between them. CDR3 size: 16 residues. Germline-derived CDR1 and CDR2 are SGHNT and YYREEE (reference sequence). CDR3 coding DNA: TGTGCCAGCAGCTTGGCGTCGCAGGGCCGCACCGGGGAGCTGTTTTTT. Translated, it gives CASSLASQGRTGELFF.

There are a few counts of this clone. The chain couples TRBV27 to TRBJ2-2; TRBD2 agrees at 13 bases. Germline CDR1 reads MNHEY; CDR2 reads SMNVEV (reference sequence). V gave up 5 bases and J gave up 2 bases; unmatched junction bases: 8. The CDR3 runs to 18 residues. CDR3 protein: CASSTQTSGGINTGELFF. The CDR3 DNA follows: TGTGCCAGCAGTACCCAGACTAGCGGGGGGATTAACACCGGGGAGCTGTTTTTT.

This chain connects TRBV27 to TRBJ1-6, with D perhaps TRBD1 (5 bases). Germline values: CDR1 MNHEY, CDR2 SMNVEV (reference sequence). The CDR3 is made up of 16 amino acids. Trimming left V 6 bases short and J 0 bases short, with 12 bases between. The CDR3 DNA sequence: TGTGCCAGCAGGCGTGGGGGGGACTCCTATAATTCACCCCTCCACTTT. Its translation is CASRRGGDSYNSPLHF.

This chain links TRBV28 with TRBJ2-7; D may be TRBD1 (6 bases). Trimming cost V 6 bases and J 6 bases, with 15 bases left between them. Germline CDR1 MDHEN, CDR2 SYDVKM. The CDR3 runs 13 residues. DNA of the CDR3: TGTGCCAGCAGACACACAGGGTCCGTCGAGCAGTACTTC. Translated, it gives CASRHTGSVEQYF.

This clone has only one observation. The V call is TRBV11-1, the J call TRBJ1-5, with 7 bases that match TRBD1. Germline CDR1 reads SGHAT; CDR2 reads FQDESV (reference sequence). The CDR3 spans 13 residues. J was trimmed by 8 bases and V by 1 base; bases with no gene match: 2. The CDR3 sequence: CASSLEGGKPQHF. The CDR3 DNA reads as TGTGCCAGCAGCTTAGAAGGGGGCAAGCCCCAGCATTTT.

The chain joins TRBV6-5 to TRBJ2-1; D may be TRBD2 (5 bases). The CDR3 is 15 residues long. Between the trimmed V and J ends, which lost 5 bases and 10 bases, there was a span of 21 bases. In germline, CDR1 is MNHEY, CDR2 SVGAGI. The CDR3 sequence: CASSISGSGAKEQFF. The CDR3 bases are TGTGCCAGCAGTATAAGCGGAAGTGGAGCTAAGGAGCAGTTCTTC.

The rearrangement uses TRBV21-1 and TRBJ1-1; the table calls TRBD1, which could not be checked here. TRBV21-1 is noted as a pseudogene. This CDR3 spans 14 amino acids. This CDR3 is CASSDRAAYTEAFF. CDR3 DNA sequence: TGTGCCAGCTCCGACAGGGCGGCTTACACTGAAGCTTTCTTT.

This clone is a singleton in its sample. The J gene is TRBJ1-5, the V gene TRBV28; TRBD1 might be the D (5 bases). Per the germline V gene, CDR1 is MDHEN and CDR2 is SYDVKM. V lost 5 bases and J 5 bases, leaving 13 bases between the germline ends. The CDR3 is 14 residues long. This CDR3 is CASSPQTVDQPQHF. In nucleotides, the CDR3 is TGTGCCAGCAGTCCCCAGACAGTAGATCAGCCCCAGCATTTT.

The chain has TRBV30 and TRBJ1-3; the D gene is possibly TRBD1 (6 bases). The CDR3 has 13 amino acids. Trimming shortened V by 2 bases and J by 4 bases, and 9 bases separated the two germline ends. Germline assignment: CDR1 GTSNPN and CDR2 SVGIG (reference sequence). CDR3 region: CAWSIQGGNTIYF. The CDR3 nucleotides are TGTGCCTGGAGTATTCAGGGGGGAAACACCATATATTTT.

The CDR3 sequence: CASNPGRSYNEQFF. Written as DNA, the CDR3 is TGTGCCAGCAATCCAGGGAGGTCCTACAATGAGCAGTTCTTC. This chain uses TRBV2 with TRBJ2-1, with D possibly matching TRBD2 (6 bases). From germline, CDR1 is SNHLY and CDR2 FYNNEI. The CDR3 is 14 amino acids. Trimming shortened V by 7 bases and J by 1 base, and 11 bases separated the two germline ends.

Points on this clone: Mismatch with germline at one junction end may stem from a read error. V usage is TRBV11-2 and J usage is TRBJ1-1; D possibly corresponds to TRBD1 (6 bases). The CDR3 has 15 residues. In germline, CDR1 is SGHAT, CDR2 FQNNGV. CDR3 DNA sequence: TGTGCCAGCAGCGTAGATCGGGGGGGCAGGTCTGAAGCTTTCTTT. Translated, it gives CASSVDRGGRSEAFF. The full variable domain, completed using reference TRBV11-2 and TRBJ1-1, is EAGVAQSPRYKIIEKRQSVAFWCNPISGHATLYWYQQILGQGPKLLIQFQNNGVVDDSQLPKDRFSAERLKGVDSTLKIQPAKLEDSAVYLCASSVDRGGRSEAFFGQGTRLTVV.

This chain connects TRBV5-1 to TRBJ2-7; D is perhaps TRBD2 (5 bases). CDR1 is SGHRS and CDR2 is YFSETQ in the germline V gene. The CDR3 sequence is 15 residues long. The V end lost 0 bases, the J end lost 2 bases, and 12 bases lay between the germline ends. This chain's CDR3 is CASSLVVGLTYEQYF. The DNA for the CDR3 is TGCGCCAGCAGCTTGGTGGTAGGACTCACCTACGAGCAGTACTTC.

The chain combines TRBV11-2 with TRBJ2-7; 7 bases fit TRBD2. Trimming at V came to 6 bases and at J to 4 bases, leaving 3 bases not matched to a gene. The CDR3 extends over 12 amino acids. Germline CDR1 reads SGHAT; CDR2 reads FQNNGV. CDR3 region: CASRTSKYEQYF. DNA of the CDR3: TGTGCCAGCAGGACTAGCAAGTACGAGCAGTACTTC.

The chain carries TRBV2 and TRBJ2-7, with 14 bases that match TRBD2. The CDR3 consists of 16 residues. In germline, CDR1 is SNHLY, CDR2 FYNNEI. The V segment lost 6 bases and the J segment 4 bases; nucleotides outside the gene matches: 8. CDR3 DNA sequence: TGTGCCAGCAGCCCTCCCGGACTAGCGGGAGGATACGAGCAGTACTTC. Translated: CASSPPGLAGGYEQYF.

The V and J genes are TRBV5-4 and TRBJ2-5, with a tentative D call TRBD1 (5 bases). Trimming took off 4 bases at V and 5 bases at J, with 15 bases between the two ends. The CDR3 sequence is 14 residues long. Germline lookup yields CDR1 SGHNT and CDR2 YYREEE (reference sequence). CDR3 sequence: CASSIRTSGETQYF. CDR3 sequence (DNA): TGTGCCAGCAGCATCCGGACATCGGGTGAGACCCAGTACTTC.

The chain links TRBV5-1 to TRBJ2-3, with 10 bases aligning to TRBD1. Germline V gives CDR1 SGHRS, CDR2 YFSETQ. V shed 0 bases, J shed 1 base, and the junction held 2 bases outside the gene matches. This CDR3 region has 16 residues. CDR3: CASSLGGTGGTDTQYF. CDR3 sequence (DNA): TGCGCCAGCAGCTTGGGTGGGACAGGGGGCACAGATACGCAGTATTTT.

This rearrangement joins TRBV24-1 to TRBJ1-2; TRBD1 might be the D (5 bases). This CDR3 spans 15 amino acids. Germline V gene sequence: CDR1 KGHDR, CDR2 SFDVKD. Trimming removed 1 base from V and 4 bases from J, with 12 bases in between. The CDR3 DNA reads as TGTGCCACCAGTGATTTAAGGGGATCGGGCTATGGCTACACCTTC. Amino acids: CATSDLRGSGYGYTF.

The chain combines TRBV7-2 with TRBJ2-1; 7 bases map to TRBD1. The CDR3 has 18 residues. Germline V lookup: CDR1 SGHTA, CDR2 FQGNSA. The trim removed 1 base at V and 5 bases at J, leaving 14 bases unmatched. The CDR3 DNA follows: TGTGCCAGCAGCTTAGTTGTAGTGACAGGGTACTTTAACAATGAGCAGTTCTTC. Protein: CASSLVVVTGYFNNEQFF.

The V gene is TRBV7-2, the J gene TRBJ2-2; weak D call: TRBD2 (6 bases). The V end lost 3 bases, the J end lost 4 bases, and 12 bases lay between the germline ends. Germline V gene data show CDR1 as SGHTA and CDR2 as FQGNSA. The CDR3 loop spans 15 amino acids. CDR3: CASSLDPGVTGELFF. The CDR3 coding sequence is TGTGCCAGCAGCTTGGACCCGGGGGTCACCGGGGAGCTGTTTTTT.

V usage is TRBV11-2 and J usage is TRBJ1-2; TRBD1 aligns across 7 bases. The J segment lost 6 bases and the V segment lost 6 bases, leaving 13 bases of the junction unmatched. The CDR3 runs to 15 residues. Germline CDR1 is SGHAT and CDR2 is FQNNGV. The CDR3 DNA reads as TGTGCCAGCAGTCCCTGGGGTAGGGGGCCGCATGGCTACACCTTC. It encodes CASSPWGRGPHGYTF.